This entry concerns a single T cell receptor (beta chain). Its antigen remains unidentified. The data originate from a study of brain T cells in children with intractable seizures. The assay was immunoSEQ multiplex PCR, and TCRdb's table has in-frame clones only and misses some. The sample records under 150,000 clones, 85% to 95% being singletons. The CDR3 contains 16 residues. CDR1 is SEHNR and CDR2 is FQNEAQ in the germline V gene (reference sequence). Trimming took 4 bases from V and 6 from J; bases not matched to a gene: 8. Findings of the study overall: Pre- and post-surgery blood differed in depth, so pre-surgery absences may be undersampling.

Sequencing was limited to surgery cases with top T cell transcript signatures in brain tissue. Patients received at least one anti-epileptic drug before surgery. The V and J genes are TRBV7-9 and TRBJ2-1; 11 bases agree with TRBD2. This receptor was taken from a boy in the first two years of life with hemimegalencephaly and intractable seizures. The starting material was peripheral blood, obtained at surgery. The CDR3 here is CASSSGLLAGVNEQFF. In DNA, the CDR3 is TGTGCCAGCAGCTCAGGGTTACTAGCGGGAGTCAATGAGCAGTTCTTC.